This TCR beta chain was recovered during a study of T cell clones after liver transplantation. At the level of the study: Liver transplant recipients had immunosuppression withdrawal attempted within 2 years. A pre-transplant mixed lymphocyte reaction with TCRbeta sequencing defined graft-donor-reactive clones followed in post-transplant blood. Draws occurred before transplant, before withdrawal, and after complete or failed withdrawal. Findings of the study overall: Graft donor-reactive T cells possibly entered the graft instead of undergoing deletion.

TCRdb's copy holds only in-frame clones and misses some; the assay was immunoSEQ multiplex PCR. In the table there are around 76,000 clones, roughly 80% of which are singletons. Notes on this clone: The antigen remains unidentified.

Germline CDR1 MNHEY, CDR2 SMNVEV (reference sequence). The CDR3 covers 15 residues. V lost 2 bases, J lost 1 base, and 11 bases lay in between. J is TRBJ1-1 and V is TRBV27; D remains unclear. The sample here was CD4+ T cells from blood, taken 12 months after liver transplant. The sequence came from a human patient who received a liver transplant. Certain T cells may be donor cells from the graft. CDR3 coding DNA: TGTGCCAGCAGTTTAAAAGGACCGCCGAACACTGAAGCTTTCTTT. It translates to CASSLKGPPNTEAFF.